This is a list of T cell receptor beta chains from one sample in a study of cytomegalovirus exposure and HLA in healthy donors. Method: immunoSEQ multiplex PCR; TCRdb's copy keeps in-frame clones and lacks some. The data hold more than 110,000 clones, with 60% to 85% observed a single time. The sequenced sample was PBMCs. The receptors were sampled from a man between 18 and 35 years old in good health and CMV-seronegative. Both conserved end residues are part of each CDR3. The D gene is left open where the match is weak. Clone size is stated in some rows and not others, as once, few, many or a class when expanded.

V gene: TRBV15
D gene: -
J gene: TRBJ2-7
clone size: -
CDR3 protein: CATSTSTGFSYEQYF
CDR3 DNA: TGTGCCACCAGTACCTCAACAGGATTCTCCTACGAGCAGTACTTC

V gene: TRBV19
D gene: -
J gene: TRBJ2-7
clone size: -
CDR3 protein: CASSRTPRYEQYF
CDR3 DNA: TGTGCCAGTAGTAGGACACCACGATACGAGCAGTACTTC

V gene: TRBV28
D gene: -
J gene: TRBJ2-1
clone size: few
CDR3 protein: CAITSRGGSSKLFSYNEQFF
CDR3 DNA: TGTGCCATCACATCCCGAGGGGGAAGCTCCAAGTTATTCTCCTACAATGAGCAGTTCTTC

V gene: TRBV14
D gene: -
J gene: TRBJ2-6
clone size: once
CDR3 protein: CASSQEYRTSGANVLTF
CDR3 DNA: TGTGCCAGCAGCCAGGAGTACCGAACATCTGGGGCCAACGTCCTGACTTTC

V gene: TRBV5-4
D gene: TRBD1
J gene: TRBJ2-1
clone size: -
CDR3 protein: CASSLVGQGANEQFF
CDR3 DNA: TGTGCCAGCAGCTTGGTGGGACAGGGGGCGAATGAGCAGTTCTTC

V gene: TRBV7-9
D gene: -
J gene: TRBJ1-1
clone size: once
CDR3 protein: CASSQKSYGAFF
CDR3 DNA: TGTGCCAGCAGCCAAAAATCATACGGAGCTTTCTTT

V gene: TRBV7-2
D gene: -
J gene: TRBJ1-2
clone size: -
CDR3 protein: CASSLALRANYGYTF
CDR3 DNA: TGTGCCAGCAGCTTAGCCCTCAGGGCAAACTATGGCTACACCTTC

V gene: TRBV5-6
D gene: TRBD1
J gene: TRBJ2-2
clone size: -
CDR3 protein: CASKATGVNTGELFF
CDR3 DNA: TGTGCCAGCAAGGCGACAGGGGTGAACACCGGGGAGCTGTTTTTT

V gene: TRBV13
D gene: TRBD1
J gene: TRBJ2-1
clone size: -
CDR3 protein: CASKIGTGPSYNEQFF
CDR3 DNA: TGTGCCAGTAAGATCGGGACAGGTCCATCCTACAATGAGCAGTTCTTC

V gene: TRBV2
D gene: TRBD1
J gene: TRBJ1-5
clone size: -
CDR3 protein: CASSGSDRGNSNQPQHF
CDR3 DNA: TGTGCCAGCAGTGGTTCGGACAGGGGCAATAGCAATCAGCCCCAGCATTTT

V gene: TRBV2
D gene: TRBD2
J gene: TRBJ2-5
clone size: -
CDR3 protein: CASSPVYGGGQETQYF
CDR3 DNA: TGTGCCAGCAGTCCGGTGTACGGGGGGGGCCAAGAGACCCAGTACTTC

V gene: TRBV6-5
D gene: TRBD1
J gene: TRBJ1-2
clone size: once
CDR3 protein: CASRQNRQGPYGYTF
CDR3 DNA: TGTGCCAGCAGACAAAATCGACAGGGACCCTATGGCTACACCTTC

V gene: TRBV6-6
D gene: -
J gene: TRBJ1-1
clone size: -
CDR3 protein: CASSYPFPGTEAFF
CDR3 DNA: TGTGCCAGCAGTTACCCCTTCCCGGGAACTGAAGCTTTCTTT

V gene: TRBV25-1
D gene: TRBD1
J gene: TRBJ1-2
clone size: -
CDR3 protein: CASSDRGQGYGYTF
CDR3 DNA: TGTGCCAGCAGTGACAGGGGGCAGGGCTATGGCTACACCTTC

V gene: TRBV6-5
D gene: TRBD1
J gene: TRBJ2-2
clone size: -
CDR3 protein: CASSWDRVATGELFF
CDR3 DNA: TGTGCCAGCAGTTGGGACAGGGTAGCCACCGGGGAGCTGTTTTTT

V gene: TRBV2
D gene: -
J gene: TRBJ1-2
clone size: -
CDR3 protein: CASKEGEINGYTF
CDR3 DNA: TGTGCCAGCAAGGAAGGGGAAATCAATGGCTACACCTTC